The 2 T cell receptor beta chains below all came from one sample that was sequenced in a study of tumor-infiltrating lymphocytes in primary liver carcinoma. The source material, about 20-30 mg of unsorted bulk tissue, was used to co-extract RNA and DNA. With a constant-region primer, TCR beta cDNA was made from approximately 500 ng of total RNA. Three nested multiplex PCR rounds of slightly modified ARM-PCR generated TCR beta libraries. TRBV1-TRBV30 forward primers paired with a C-beta reverse primer were used in the first two PCR rounds, which ran approximately 11 cycles each. TCRdb fed the multiplex PCR reads into MiXCR, producing one record per CDR3 protein. The sample holds about 20,000 distinct CDR3 sequences, approximately 70% seen once. Sequenced material: liver tumor tissue from sampling region 1. The subset is: tumor region T1, superior pole. The origin of the receptors is a man between 35 and 55 years old with primary liver carcinoma and hepatitis B virus infection.

About this clonotype: Germline and junction disagree at one end, which may indicate a read error. The CDR3 bases are TGTACCAGCAGCTTAGTATTAGGAGAGGCGAACGCCGGGGAGCTGTTTTTT. Its translation: CTSSLVLGEANAGELFF. The rearrangement joins TRBV11-2 to TRBJ2-2; D remains ambiguous. Germline V lookup: CDR1 SGHAT, CDR2 FQNNGV. CDR3 size: 17 residues.

As concerns this clonotype: At one boundary the junction diverges from the germline segment, which might be a read error. The genes are TRBV7-8 and TRBJ1-6; tentative D call: TRBD1 (5 bases). Germline V lookup: CDR1 SGHVS, CDR2 FQNEAQ. The CDR3 runs to 14 residues. Here the CDR3 DNA reads TGTGCCAGCAGCTCGGACACCGGTGATTCACCCCTCCATTTT. This encodes CASSSDTGDSPLHF.